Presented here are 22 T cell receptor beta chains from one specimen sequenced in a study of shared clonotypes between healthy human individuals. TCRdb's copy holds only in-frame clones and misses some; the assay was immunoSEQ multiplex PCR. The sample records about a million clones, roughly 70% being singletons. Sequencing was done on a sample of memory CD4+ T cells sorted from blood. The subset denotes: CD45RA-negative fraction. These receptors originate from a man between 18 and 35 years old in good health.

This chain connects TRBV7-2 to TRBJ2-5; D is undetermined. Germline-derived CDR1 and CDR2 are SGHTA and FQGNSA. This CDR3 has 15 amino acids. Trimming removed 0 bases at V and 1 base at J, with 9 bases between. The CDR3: CASSLAGQVQETQYF. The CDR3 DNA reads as TGTGCCAGCAGCTTAGCGGGCCAGGTCCAAGAGACCCAGTACTTC. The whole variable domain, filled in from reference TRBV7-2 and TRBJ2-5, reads GAGVSQSPSNKVTEKGKDVELRCDPISGHTALYWYRQSLGQGLEFLIYFQGNSAPDKSGLPSDRFSAERTGGSVSTLTIQRTQQEDSAVYLCASSLAGQVQETQYFGPGTRLLVL.

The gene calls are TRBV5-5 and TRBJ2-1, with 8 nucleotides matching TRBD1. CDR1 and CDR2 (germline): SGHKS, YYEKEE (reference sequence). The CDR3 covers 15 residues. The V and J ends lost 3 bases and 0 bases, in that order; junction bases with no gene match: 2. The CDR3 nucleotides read TGTGCCAGCAGCTGGGGACAGGTCTCCTACAATGAGCAGTTCTTC. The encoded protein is CASSWGQVSYNEQFF.

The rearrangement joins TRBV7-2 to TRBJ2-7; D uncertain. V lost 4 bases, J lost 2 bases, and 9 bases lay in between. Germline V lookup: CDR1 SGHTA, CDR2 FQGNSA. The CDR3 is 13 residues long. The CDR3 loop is CASSSNGPYEQYF. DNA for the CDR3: TGTGCCAGCAGCTCGAACGGCCCCTACGAGCAGTACTTC. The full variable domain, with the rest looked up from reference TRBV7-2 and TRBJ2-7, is GAGVSQSPSNKVTEKGKDVELRCDPISGHTALYWYRQSLGQGLEFLIYFQGNSAPDKSGLPSDRFSAERTGGSVSTLTIQRTQQEDSAVYLCASSSNGPYEQYFGPGTRLTVT.

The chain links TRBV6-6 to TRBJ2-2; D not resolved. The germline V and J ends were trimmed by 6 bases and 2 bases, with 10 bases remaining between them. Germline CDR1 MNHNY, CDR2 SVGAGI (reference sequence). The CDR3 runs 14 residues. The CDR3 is CASRPTDNTGELFF. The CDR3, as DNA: TGTGCCAGCAGACCTACTGATAACACCGGGGAGCTGTTTTTT.

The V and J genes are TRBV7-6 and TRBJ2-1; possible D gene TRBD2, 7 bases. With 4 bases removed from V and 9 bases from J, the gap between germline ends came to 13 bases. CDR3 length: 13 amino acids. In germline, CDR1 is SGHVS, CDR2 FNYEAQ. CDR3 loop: CASSSYAGAEQFF. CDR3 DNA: TGTGCCAGCAGCTCCTACGCGGGGGCTGAGCAGTTCTTC. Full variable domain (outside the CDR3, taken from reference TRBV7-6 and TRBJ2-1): GAGVSQSPRYKVTKRGQDVALRCDPISGHVSLYWYRQALGQGPEFLTYFNYEAQQDKSGLPNDRFSAERPEGSISTLTIQRTEQRDSAMYRCASSSYAGAEQFFGPGTRLTVL.

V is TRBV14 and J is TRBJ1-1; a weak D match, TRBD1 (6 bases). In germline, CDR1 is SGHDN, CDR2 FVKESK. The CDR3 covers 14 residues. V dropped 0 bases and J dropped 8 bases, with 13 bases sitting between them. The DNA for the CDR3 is TGTGCCAGCAGCCAAGATTTTAGGACAGCGGAAGCTTTCTTT. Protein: CASSQDFRTAEAFF.

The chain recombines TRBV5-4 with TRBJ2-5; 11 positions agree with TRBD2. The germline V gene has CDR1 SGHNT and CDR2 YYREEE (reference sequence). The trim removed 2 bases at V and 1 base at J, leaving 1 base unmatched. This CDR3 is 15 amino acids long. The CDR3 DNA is TGTGCCAGCAGCTTTACTAGCGGGGGCCAAGAGACCCAGTACTTC. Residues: CASSFTSGGQETQYF.

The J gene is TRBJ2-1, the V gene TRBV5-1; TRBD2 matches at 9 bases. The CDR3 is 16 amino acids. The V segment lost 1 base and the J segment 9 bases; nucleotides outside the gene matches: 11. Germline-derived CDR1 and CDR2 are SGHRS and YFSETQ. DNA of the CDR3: TGCGCCAGCAGCTTGAGGACTAGCGACGGGTTGGGTGAGCAGTTCTTC. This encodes CASSLRTSDGLGEQFF.

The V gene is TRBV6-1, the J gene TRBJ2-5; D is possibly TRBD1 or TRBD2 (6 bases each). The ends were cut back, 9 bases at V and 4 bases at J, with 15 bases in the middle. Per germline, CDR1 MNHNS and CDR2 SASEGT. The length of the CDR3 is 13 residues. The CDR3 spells CASSQQGGETQYF. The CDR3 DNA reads TGTGCCAGTTCCCAACAGGGAGGAGAGACCCAGTACTTC.

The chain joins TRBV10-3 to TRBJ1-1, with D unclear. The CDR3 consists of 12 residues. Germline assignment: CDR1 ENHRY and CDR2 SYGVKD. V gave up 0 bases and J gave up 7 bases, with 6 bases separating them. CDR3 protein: CAISESYGEAFF. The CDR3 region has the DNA TGTGCCATCAGTGAGTCATATGGTGAAGCTTTCTTT.

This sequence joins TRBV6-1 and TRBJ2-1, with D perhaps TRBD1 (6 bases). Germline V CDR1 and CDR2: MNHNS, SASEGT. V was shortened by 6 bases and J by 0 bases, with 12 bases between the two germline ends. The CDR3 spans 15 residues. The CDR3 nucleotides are TGTGCCAGCAGCAAACAGGACAGCTCCTACAATGAGCAGTTCTTC. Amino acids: CASSKQDSSYNEQFF.

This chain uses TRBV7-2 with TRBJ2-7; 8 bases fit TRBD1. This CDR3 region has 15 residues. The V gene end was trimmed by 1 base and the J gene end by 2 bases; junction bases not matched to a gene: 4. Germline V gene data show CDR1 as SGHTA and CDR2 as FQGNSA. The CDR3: CASSLDSGQAYEQYF. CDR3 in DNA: TGTGCCAGCAGCTTAGACTCGGGACAGGCCTACGAGCAGTACTTC.

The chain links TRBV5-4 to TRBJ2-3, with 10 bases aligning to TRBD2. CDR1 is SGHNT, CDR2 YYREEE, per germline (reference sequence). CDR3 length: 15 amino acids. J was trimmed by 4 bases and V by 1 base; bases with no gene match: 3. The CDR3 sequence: CASSLQREGADTQYF. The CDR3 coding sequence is TGTGCCAGCAGCTTGCAGCGGGAGGGCGCAGATACGCAGTATTTT.

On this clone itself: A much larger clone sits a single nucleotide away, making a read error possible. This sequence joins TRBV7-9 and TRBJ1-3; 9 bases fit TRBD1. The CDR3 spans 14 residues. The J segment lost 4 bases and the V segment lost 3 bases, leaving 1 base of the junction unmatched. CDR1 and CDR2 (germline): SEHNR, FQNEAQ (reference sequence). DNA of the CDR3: TGTGCCAGCAGCTTGACAGGGGGAGGAAACACCATATATTTT. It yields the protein CASSLTGGGNTIYF.

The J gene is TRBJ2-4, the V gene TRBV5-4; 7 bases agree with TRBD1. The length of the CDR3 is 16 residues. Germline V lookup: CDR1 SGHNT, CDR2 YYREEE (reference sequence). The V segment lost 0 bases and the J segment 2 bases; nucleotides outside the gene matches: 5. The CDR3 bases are TGTGCCAGCAGCTTGGCGGAAGGGGGCACCAAAAACATTCAGTACTTC. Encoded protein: CASSLAEGGTKNIQYF.

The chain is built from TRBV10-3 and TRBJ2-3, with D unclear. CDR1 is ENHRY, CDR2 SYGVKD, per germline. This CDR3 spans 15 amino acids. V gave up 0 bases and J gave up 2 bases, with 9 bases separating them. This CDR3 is CAISESRNPTDTQYF. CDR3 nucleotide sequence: TGTGCCATCAGTGAGTCGCGAAACCCCACAGATACGCAGTATTTT.

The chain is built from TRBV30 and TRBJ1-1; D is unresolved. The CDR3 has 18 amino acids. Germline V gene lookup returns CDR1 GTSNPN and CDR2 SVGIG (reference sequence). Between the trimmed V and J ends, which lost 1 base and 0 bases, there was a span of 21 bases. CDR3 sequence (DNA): TGTGCCTGGAGTGGACCCCCTATAGGAACCCCCATGAACACTGAAGCTTTCTTT. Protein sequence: CAWSGPPIGTPMNTEAFF.

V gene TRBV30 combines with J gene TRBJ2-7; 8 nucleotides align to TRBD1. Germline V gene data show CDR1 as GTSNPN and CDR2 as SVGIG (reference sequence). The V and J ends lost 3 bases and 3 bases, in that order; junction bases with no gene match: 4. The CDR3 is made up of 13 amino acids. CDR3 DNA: TGTGCCTGGAGCGGACAGGGCGGCTACGAGCAGTACTTC. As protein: CAWSGQGGYEQYF.

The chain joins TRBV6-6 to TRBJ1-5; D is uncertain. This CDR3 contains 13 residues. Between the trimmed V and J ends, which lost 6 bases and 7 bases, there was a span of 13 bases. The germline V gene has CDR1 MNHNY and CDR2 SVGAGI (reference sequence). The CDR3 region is CASRTTAEQPQHF. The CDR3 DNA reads TGTGCCAGCAGAACGACTGCGGAGCAGCCCCAGCATTTT.

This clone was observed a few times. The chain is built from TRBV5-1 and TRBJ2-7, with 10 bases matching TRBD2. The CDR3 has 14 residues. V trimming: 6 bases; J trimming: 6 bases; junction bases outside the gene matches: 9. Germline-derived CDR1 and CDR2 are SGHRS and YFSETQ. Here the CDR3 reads CASTRTSGETEQYF. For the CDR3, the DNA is TGCGCCAGCACCCGGACTAGCGGAGAAACCGAGCAGTACTTC.

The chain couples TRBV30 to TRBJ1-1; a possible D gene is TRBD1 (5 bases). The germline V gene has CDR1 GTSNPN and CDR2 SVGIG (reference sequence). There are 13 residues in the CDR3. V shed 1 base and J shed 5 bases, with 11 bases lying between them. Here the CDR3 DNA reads TGTGCCTGGAGTGGACAGAAAAAGACTGAAGCTTTCTTT. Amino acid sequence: CAWSGQKKTEAFF.

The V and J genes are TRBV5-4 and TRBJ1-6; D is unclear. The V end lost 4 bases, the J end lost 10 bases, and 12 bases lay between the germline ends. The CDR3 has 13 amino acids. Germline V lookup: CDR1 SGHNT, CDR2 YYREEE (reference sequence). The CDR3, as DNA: TGTGCCAGCAGCCAGAAGTTGAGGTCACCCCTCCACTTT. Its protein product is CASSQKLRSPLHF.